This T cell receptor beta chain was captured in a study of monozygotic twins with inflammatory bowel disease (dated by TCRdb to between 2018 and 2021). Background for the entire study: In total, about 30 monozygotic twin pairs made up the full study: 19 Danish pairs, all IBD-discordant, plus nine German pairs, of which four were IBD-concordant and five were IBD-discordant. The search for disease-associated traits relied mainly on comparing, within discordant pairs, IBD patients with their genetically identical healthy co-twins. Each individual had, on average, about 151 000 unique TCRalpha sequences and 181 000 unique TCRbeta sequences available for analysis. Study-level results and caveats: Background noise and inter-individual variability may have been introduced into the repertoires by the differing immunosuppressive treatments among patients. No single strong signal or clonotype linked to IBD turned up in the results, so the idea that one exists was not supported. The analysis was unable to tell different T cell subtypes apart. TCRbeta repertoire diversity, by inverse Simpson index, was decreased in IBD patients compared with their healthy co-twins. Repertoire similarity did not differ between concordant and discordant twins, which could be due to limited statistical power. Compared with healthy twins, IBD patients shared fewer clonotypes with other individuals, and the difference was most pronounced in patients with signs of disease activity.

The germline V gene (reference sequence) specifies GTSNPN as CDR1 and SVGIG as CDR2. CDR3 length: 14 amino acids, cysteine to phenylalanine. No nucleotide data were recorded. Turning to this clonotype: The antigen it binds to is not known.

An approximately 2.5 ml peripheral blood sample was drawn into PAXgene tubes per donor and stored at -80°C. Total RNA was isolated from whole blood with the PAXgene blood miRNA kit on an automated QIAcube, without T cell sorting. Peripheral blood from monozygotic twin pairs concordant or discordant for inflammatory bowel disease was subjected to deep TCRalpha and TCRbeta repertoire profiling with unique molecular barcoding. Smoking habits were recorded for all twin pairs, with individuals classified as current, former or never smokers. The library was produced with 5' RACE. Preparation of each TCR library used around 3.5 ug of total RNA. For each sample, cDNA synthesis with SMARTScribe reverse transcriptase was split into eight separate reactions. During cDNA synthesis, template switching introduced unique molecular identifiers that contained a 6-nucleotide sample barcode. Amplification of TCRalpha and TCRbeta cDNA involved two nested PCRs of approximately 17 and 9 cycles, and each PCR was followed by bead purification. Before amplification, the cDNA was treated with uracil DNA-glycosylase and purified using the QIAquick PCR purification kit. The second PCR added Illumina TruSeq-compatible adapters along with sample-specific barcodes. TapeStation and Qubit were used to check library quality and concentration, and 4 to 6.5 ng of each library went into the pool. Pooled libraries were sequenced on an Illumina HiSeq2500 single-index Rapid Run with 2 x 100 bp reads and custom sequencing primers. In the original analysis: MiGEC version 1.2.6 was used for UMI-based consensus assembly, which corrected PCR and sequencing errors. MiXCR version 2.1.1 handled V(D)J alignment, clonotype assembly and CDR3 extraction. Normalisation of gene usage, clonotype sharing and MAIT/NKT TCR abundance was achieved by analysing the top 1000, 10 000 and 20 000 clonotypes per sample. Diversity was computed as the inverse Simpson index with the vegan R package after downsampling to 27 000 UMIs. Paired Mann-Whitney U tests were applied to discordant twin pairs, and Benjamini-Hochberg correction was used for multiple testing. Based on TCRdb reprocessing of the reads, there is one entry per CDR3 protein sequence, and DNA is missing. TCRdb's processing, not the authors' own work, is the source of the V and J calls. The sample table gives 350,000 to 400,000 distinct CDR3 sequences. Around 2.6% of the sample comes from the top ten.

The receptor chain draws on TRBV30 and TRBJ2-1; the TRBD1 assignment by TCRdb is unverifiable without DNA. The sample consisted of blood. This clonotype was obtained from a human donor with ulcerative colitis or Crohn's disease, or a healthy co-twin of an affected twin (not recorded which). The CDR3 reads as follows: CARDPGVSYNEQFF.